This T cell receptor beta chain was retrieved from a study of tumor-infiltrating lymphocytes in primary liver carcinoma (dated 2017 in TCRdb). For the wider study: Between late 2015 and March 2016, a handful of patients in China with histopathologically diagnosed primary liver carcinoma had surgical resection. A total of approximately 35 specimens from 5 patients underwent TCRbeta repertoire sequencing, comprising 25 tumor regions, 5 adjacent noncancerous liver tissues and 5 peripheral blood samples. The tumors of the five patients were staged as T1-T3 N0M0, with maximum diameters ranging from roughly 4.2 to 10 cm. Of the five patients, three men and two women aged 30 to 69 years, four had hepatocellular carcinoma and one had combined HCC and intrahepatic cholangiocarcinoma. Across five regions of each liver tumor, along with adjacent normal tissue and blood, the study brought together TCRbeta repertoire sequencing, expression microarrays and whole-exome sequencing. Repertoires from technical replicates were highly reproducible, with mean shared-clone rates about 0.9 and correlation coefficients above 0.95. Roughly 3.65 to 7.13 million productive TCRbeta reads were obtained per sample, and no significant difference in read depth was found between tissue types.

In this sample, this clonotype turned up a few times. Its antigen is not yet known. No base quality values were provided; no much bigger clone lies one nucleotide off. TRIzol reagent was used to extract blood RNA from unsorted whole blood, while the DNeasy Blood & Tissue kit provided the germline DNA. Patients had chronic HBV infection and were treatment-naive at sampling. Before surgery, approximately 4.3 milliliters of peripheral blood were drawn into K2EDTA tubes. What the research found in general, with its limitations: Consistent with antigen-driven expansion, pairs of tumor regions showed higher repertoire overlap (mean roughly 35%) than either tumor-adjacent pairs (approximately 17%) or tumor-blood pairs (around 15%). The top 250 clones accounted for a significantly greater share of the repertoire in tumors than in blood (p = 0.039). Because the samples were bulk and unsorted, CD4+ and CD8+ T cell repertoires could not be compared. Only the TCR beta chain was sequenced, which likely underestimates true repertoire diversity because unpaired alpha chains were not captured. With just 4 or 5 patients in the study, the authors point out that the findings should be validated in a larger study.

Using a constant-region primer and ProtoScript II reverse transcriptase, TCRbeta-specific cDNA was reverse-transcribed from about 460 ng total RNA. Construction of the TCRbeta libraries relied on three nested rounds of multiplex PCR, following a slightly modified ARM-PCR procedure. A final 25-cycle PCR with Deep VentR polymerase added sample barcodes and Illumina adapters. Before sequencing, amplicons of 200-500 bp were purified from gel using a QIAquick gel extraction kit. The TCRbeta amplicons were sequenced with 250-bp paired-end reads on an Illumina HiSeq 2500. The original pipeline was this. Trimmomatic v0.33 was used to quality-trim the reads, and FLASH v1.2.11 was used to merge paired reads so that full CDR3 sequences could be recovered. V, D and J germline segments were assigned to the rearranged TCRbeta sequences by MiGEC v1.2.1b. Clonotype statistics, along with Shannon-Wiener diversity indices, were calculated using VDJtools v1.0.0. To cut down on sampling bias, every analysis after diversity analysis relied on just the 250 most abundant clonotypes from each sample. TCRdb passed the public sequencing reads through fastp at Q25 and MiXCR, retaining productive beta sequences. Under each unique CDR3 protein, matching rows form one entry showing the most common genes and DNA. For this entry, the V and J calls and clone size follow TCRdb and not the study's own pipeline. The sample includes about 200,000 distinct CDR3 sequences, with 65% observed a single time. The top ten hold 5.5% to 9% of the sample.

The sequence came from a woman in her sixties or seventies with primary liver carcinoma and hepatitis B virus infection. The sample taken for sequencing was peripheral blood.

The CDR3 loop reads CASSFRIGEQFF. The bases read TGTGCCAGCAGTTTTCGGATAGGTGAGCAGTTCTTC. The sequence is built from TRBV28 and TRBJ2-1; the D gene identity is not certain. The germline V gene supplies CDR1 MDHEN and CDR2 SYDVKM. The trim is 3 bases for V and 9 bases for J, with a gap of 9 bases between the germline ends. The CDR3 has 12 amino acids, counting the end cysteine and phenylalanine. The retained sequence is limited to the CDR3, 36 bases, with the frame set at the first base.